This TCR beta chain was profiled in a study of post-analysis software for immune sequencing data. The study's findings and limits: TRBV5-6, TRBV5-1 and TRBV20-1 were among a handful of TRBV segments more frequent in patients than controls.

The germline V and J ends were trimmed by 1 base and 9 bases, with 18 bases remaining between them. The CDR3 length is 16 residues. Germline assignment: CDR1 SEHNR and CDR2 FQNEAQ (reference sequence). Note on this clonotype: The antigen is not known.

Every TCR beta cDNA library bore unique molecular identifiers. Each CDR3 protein is one row after TCRdb ran MiXCR on the PCR reads. The data contain more than 500,000 distinct CDR3 sequences, 34% of them seen just once; the ten biggest clones take up approximately 6%. Sequencing was performed on blood. This clonotype was sampled from a girl aged 2-17 years with multiple sclerosis. V is TRBV7-9 and J is TRBJ2-2; D gene ambiguous. CDR3 nucleotides: TGTGCCAGCAGCTTAGGGGGTACGGAGCACAGCCGGGAGCTGTTTTTT. Its protein product is CASSLGGTEHSRELFF.